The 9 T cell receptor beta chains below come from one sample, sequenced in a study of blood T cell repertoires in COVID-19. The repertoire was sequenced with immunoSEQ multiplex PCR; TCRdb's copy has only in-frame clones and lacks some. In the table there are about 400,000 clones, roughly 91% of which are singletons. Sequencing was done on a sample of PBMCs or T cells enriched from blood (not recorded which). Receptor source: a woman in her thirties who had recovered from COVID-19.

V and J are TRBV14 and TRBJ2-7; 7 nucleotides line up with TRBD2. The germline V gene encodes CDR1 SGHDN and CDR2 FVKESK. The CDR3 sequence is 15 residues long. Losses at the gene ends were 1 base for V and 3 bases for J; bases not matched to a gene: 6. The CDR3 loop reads CASSQGKRGYYEQYF. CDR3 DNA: TGTGCCAGCAGCCAAGGGAAGCGGGGTTACTACGAGCAGTACTTC.

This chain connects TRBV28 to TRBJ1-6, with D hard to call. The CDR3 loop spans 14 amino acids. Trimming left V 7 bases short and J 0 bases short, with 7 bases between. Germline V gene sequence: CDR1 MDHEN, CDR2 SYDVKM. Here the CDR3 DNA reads TGTGCCAGCACCCAGATCTCCTATAATTCACCCCTCCACTTT. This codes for CASTQISYNSPLHF.

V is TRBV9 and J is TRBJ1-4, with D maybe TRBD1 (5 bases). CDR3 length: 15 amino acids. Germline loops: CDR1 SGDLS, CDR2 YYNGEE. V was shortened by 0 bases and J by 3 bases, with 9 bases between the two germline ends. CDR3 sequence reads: CASSVEGRPNEKLFF. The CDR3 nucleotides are TGTGCCAGCAGCGTAGAGGGGAGGCCTAATGAAAAACTGTTTTTT.

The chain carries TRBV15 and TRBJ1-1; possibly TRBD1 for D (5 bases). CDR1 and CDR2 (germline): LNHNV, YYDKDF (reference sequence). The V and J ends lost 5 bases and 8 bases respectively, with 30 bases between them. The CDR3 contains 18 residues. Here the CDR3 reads CATSRLGGTPVGGVEAFF. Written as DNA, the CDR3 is TGTGCCACCAGCCGGCTGGGGGGGACTCCCGTTGGAGGAGTCGAAGCTTTCTTT.

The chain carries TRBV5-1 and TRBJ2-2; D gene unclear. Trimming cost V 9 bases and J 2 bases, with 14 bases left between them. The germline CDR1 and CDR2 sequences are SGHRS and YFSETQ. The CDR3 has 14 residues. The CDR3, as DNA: TGCGCCACCCGCCCCAGCGCAAACACCGGGGAGCTGTTTTTT. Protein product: CATRPSANTGELFF.

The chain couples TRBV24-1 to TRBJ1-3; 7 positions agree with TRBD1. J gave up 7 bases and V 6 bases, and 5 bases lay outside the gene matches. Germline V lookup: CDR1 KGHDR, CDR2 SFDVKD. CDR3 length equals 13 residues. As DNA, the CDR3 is TGTGCCACCAGTTGGGACAGCGGGAACACCATATATTTT. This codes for CATSWDSGNTIYF.

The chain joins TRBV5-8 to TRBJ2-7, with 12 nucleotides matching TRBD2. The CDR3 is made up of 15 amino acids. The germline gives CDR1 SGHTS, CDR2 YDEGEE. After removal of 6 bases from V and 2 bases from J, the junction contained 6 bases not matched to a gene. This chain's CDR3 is CASTLGLAGTYEQYF. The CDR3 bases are TGTGCCAGCACCCTAGGACTAGCGGGGACCTACGAGCAGTACTTC.

The CDR3 spells CAWSGTGHQPQHF. CDR3 nucleotide sequence: TGTGCCTGGAGCGGGACAGGGCATCAGCCCCAGCATTTT. The chain is built from TRBV30 and TRBJ1-5; 9 nucleotides agree with TRBD1. The CDR3 extends over 13 amino acids. Germline V CDR1 and CDR2: GTSNPN, SVGIG (reference sequence). Trimming cost V 3 bases and J 5 bases; bases outside gene matches: 2.

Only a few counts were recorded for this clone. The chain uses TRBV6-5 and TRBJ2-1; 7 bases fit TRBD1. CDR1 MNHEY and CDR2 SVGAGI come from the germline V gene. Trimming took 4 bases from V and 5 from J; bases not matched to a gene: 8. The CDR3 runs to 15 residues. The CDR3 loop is CASSSPGQYNNEQFF. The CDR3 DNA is TGTGCCAGCAGTTCACCGGGACAGTATAACAATGAGCAGTTCTTC.